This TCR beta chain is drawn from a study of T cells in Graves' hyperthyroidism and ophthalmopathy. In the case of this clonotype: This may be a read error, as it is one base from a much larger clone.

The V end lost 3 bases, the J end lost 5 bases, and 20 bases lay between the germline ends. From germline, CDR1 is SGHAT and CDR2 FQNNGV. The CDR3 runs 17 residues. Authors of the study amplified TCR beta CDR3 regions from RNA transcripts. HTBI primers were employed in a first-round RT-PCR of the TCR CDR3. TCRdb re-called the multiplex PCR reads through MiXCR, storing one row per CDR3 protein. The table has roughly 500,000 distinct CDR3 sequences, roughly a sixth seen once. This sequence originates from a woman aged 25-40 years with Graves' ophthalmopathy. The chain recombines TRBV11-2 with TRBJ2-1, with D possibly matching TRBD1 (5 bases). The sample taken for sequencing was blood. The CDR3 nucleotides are TGTGCCAGCAGCTTGGCCCACGATGGGGCTCCCCACAATGAGCAGTTCTTC. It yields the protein CASSLAHDGAPHNEQFF.